This T cell receptor (beta chain) was observed in a study of blood T cell repertoires in COVID-19. Study-wide background: Acute and convalescent COVID-19 specimens originated in the United States, Italy and Spain. Sample material is recorded as cDNA or gDNA derived from T cells, B-cell-depleted T cells, or PBMCs.

This clone was seen only once. V lost 0 bases and J lost 9; bases outside the gene matches: 7. This CDR3 comprises 15 residues. Germline V gene sequence: CDR1 SGHRS, CDR2 YFSETQ. In the authors' workflow: Amplification of reference gene primers was used by the study to estimate nucleated cell counts. TCRdb keeps only in-frame clones here, not all; method: immunoSEQ multiplex PCR. That table gives V, J and clone size, and the DNA gave D and trimming. This sample has around 140,000 clones; roughly 88% occur once, and the top ten carry about 9.4%. Specimen: peripheral blood. V usage is TRBV5-1 and J usage is TRBJ2-1, with 9 bases identical to TRBD2. This sequence was found in a man aged 60 to 75 with active or convalescent COVID-19. The CDR3 DNA sequence: TGCGCCAGCAGCTTGGGGGTAGCGGGAGTAGCTGAGCAGTTCTTC. Protein: CASSLGVAGVAEQFF.